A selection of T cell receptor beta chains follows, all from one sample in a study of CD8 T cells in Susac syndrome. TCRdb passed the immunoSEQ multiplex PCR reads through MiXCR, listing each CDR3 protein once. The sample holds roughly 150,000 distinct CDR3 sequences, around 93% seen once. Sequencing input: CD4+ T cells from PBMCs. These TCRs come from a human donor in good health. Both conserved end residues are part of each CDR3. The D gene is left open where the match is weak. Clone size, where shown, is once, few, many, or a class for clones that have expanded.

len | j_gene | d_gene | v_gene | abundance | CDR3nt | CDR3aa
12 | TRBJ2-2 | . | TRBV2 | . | TGTGCCAGCAGTGCTTACACCGGGGAGCTGTTTTTT | CASSAYTGELFF
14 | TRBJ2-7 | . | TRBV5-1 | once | TGCGCCAGCAGCTTGTTCCCGGGGGTGGACGAGCAGTACTTC | CASSLFPGVDEQYF
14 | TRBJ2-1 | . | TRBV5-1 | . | TGCGCCAGCAGCTTGCTAGGGGGGGAGAATGAGCAGTTCTTC | CASSLLGGENEQFF
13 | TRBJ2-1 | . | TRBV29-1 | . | TGCAGCGTTGAAGATCAACTGGACAATGAGCAGTTCTTC | CSVEDQLDNEQFF
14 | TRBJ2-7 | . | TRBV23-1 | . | TGCGCCAGCAGTCAGCCCCCAGGGATCTACGAGCAGTACTTC | CASSQPPGIYEQYF
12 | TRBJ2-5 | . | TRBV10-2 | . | TGCGCCAGCAGTGAACCCCGAGAGACCCAGTACTTC | CASSEPRETQYF
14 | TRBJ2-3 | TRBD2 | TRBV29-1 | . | TGCAGCGTTGAGGGACTAGGAAACACAGATACGCAGTATTTT | CSVEGLGNTDTQYF
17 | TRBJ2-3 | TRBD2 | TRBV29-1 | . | TGCAGCGTTATGATACTAGCGCGGCGAGGGAGCACAGATACGCAGTATTTT | CSVMILARRGSTDTQYF
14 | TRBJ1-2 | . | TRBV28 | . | TGTGCCAGCAGTCCCGCCGGGGGAAACTATGGCTACACCTTC | CASSPAGGNYGYTF
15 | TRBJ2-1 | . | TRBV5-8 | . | TGTGCCAGCAGCTTCAAGGCAGGGGCGGTGGTTGAGCAGTTCTTC | CASSFKAGAVVEQFF
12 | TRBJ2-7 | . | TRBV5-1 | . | TGCGCCAGCAGCTTGGGGTCCGGCGAGCAGTACTTC | CASSLGSGEQYF
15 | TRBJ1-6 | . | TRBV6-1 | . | TGTGCCAGCAGAGGACCCACGGAGGGGAATTCACCCCTCCACTTT | CASRGPTEGNSPLHF
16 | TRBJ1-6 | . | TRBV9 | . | TGTGCCAGCAGTCAGAGAGGCACATCCTATAATTCACCCCTCCACTTT | CASSQRGTSYNSPLHF
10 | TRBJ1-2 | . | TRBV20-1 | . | TGCAGTGCTAGAGCATCTGGCTACACCTTC | CSARASGYTF
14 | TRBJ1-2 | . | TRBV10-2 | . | TGCGCCAGCAGTGAGTCGGTGCTGAGCTATGGCTACACCTTC | CASSESVLSYGYTF
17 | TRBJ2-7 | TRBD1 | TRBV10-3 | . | TGTGCCATCGGTGCGACCGCCTCAGGACAGGGCTTGTACGAGCAGTACTTC | CAIGATASGQGLYEQYF
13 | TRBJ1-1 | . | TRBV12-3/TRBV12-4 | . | TGTGCCAGCACGGCGAGGTCGGACACTGAAGCTTTCTTT | CASTARSDTEAFF
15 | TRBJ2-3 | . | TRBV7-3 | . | TGTGCCAGCAGCCATGGACAGCCTGGGGGGTCTACGCAGTATTTT | CASSHGQPGGSTQYF
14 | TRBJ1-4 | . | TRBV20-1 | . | TGCAGTGCTAGACAGACCCCAGGGAATGAAAAACTGTTTTTT | CSARQTPGNEKLFF
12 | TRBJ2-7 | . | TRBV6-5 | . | TGTGCCAGCAACCCGCGTGGTGAAGAGCAGTACTTC | CASNPRGEEQYF
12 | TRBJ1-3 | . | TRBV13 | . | TGTGCCAGCAGGGGTGGAGGAAACACCATATATTTT | CASRGGGNTIYF
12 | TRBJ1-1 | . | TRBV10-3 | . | TGTGCCATTACTCAGGGGAACACTGAAGCTTTCTTT | CAITQGNTEAFF
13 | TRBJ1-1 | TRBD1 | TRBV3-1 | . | TGTGCCAGCAGCCAAGGGACAGGGGGTGGAACTTTCTTT | CASSQGTGGGTFF
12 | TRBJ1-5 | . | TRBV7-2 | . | TGTGCCAGCAGCCTTAATAATCAGCCCCAGCATTTT | CASSLNNQPQHF
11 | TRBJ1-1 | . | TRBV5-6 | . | TGTGCCAGCAGCTTGGGGCCTGCGGCTTTCTTT | CASSLGPAAFF
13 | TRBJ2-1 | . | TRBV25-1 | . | TGTGCCACTGGACCCTCAAACTACAATGAGCAGTTCTTC | CATGPSNYNEQFF
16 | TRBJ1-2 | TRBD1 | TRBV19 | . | TGTGCCAGTAGTTCGGGACAGCTACTCTCCATCGGTGGCTACACCTTC | CASSSGQLLSIGGYTF
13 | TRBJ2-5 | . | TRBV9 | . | TGTGCCAGCAGCCCACTCGTTCGGGAGACCCAGTACTTC | CASSPLVRETQYF
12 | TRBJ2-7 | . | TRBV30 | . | TGTGCCTGGTCCTTCGGAGGGCACGGGGAGTACTTC | CAWSFGGHGEYF
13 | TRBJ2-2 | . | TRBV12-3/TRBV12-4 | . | TGTGCCAGCAGTTTTACACCGGTCGGGGAGCTGTTTTTT | CASSFTPVGELFF
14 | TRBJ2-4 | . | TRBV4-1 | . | TGCGCCAGCAGCCGAGACAGTCCGGGAGACATTCAGTACTTC | CASSRDSPGDIQYF
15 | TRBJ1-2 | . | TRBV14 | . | TGTGCCAGCAGCCAAGCTGGGGTTCGCAGCTATGGCTACACCTTC | CASSQAGVRSYGYTF
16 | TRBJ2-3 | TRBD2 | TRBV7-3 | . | TGTGCCAGCAGCTTAATGTCAGCGGGGGCCACAGATACGCAGTATTTT | CASSLMSAGATDTQYF
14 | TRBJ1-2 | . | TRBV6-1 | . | TGTGCCAGCAGTGAATCGACGGGCCCCTATGGCTACACCTTC | CASSESTGPYGYTF
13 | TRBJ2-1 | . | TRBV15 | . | TGTGCCACCAGCAGAGATCTTGCGCGTGAGCAGTTCTTC | CATSRDLAREQFF
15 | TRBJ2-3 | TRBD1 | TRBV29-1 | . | TGCAGCGTACGCCGGGACAGGGGGCTCACAGATACGCAGTATTTT | CSVRRDRGLTDTQYF
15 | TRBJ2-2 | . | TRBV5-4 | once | TGTGCCAGCAGCCCCGAGTCCCGCGGCACCGGGGAGCTGTTTTTT | CASSPESRGTGELFF
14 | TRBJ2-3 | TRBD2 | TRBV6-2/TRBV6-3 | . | TGTGCCAGCATTAGCGGGGGGAGCACAGATACGCAGTATTTT | CASISGGSTDTQYF
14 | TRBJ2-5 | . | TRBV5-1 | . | TGCGCCAGCAGGTATCTCGAGGCGGCAGAGACCCAGTACTTC | CASRYLEAAETQYF
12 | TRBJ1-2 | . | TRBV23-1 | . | TGCGCCAGCAGTCACGGGCGCTATGGCTACACCTTC | CASSHGRYGYTF
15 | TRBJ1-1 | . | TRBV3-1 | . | TGTGCCAGCAGCCAAGATGGTCGCATGAACACTGAAGCTTTCTTT | CASSQDGRMNTEAFF
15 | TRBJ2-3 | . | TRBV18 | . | TGTGCCAGCTCACCAAAGGTCGGGTCGACAGATACGCAGTATTTT | CASSPKVGSTDTQYF
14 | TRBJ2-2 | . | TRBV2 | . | TGTGCCAGCAGTTCGTACAGGCGAGACGGGGAGCTGTTTTTT | CASSSYRRDGELFF
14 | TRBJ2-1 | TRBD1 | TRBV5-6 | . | TGTGCCAGCCGCCGGGACAGGGTTCCCAATGAGCAGTTCTTC | CASRRDRVPNEQFF
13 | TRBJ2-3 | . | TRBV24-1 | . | TGTGCCACCAGTGGGAGGGTGGAGGATACGCAGTATTTT | CATSGRVEDTQYF
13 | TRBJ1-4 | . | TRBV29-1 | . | TGCAGCGTTGGGGCAGGTCATAATGAAAAACTGTTTTTT | CSVGAGHNEKLFF
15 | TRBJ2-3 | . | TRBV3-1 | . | TGTGCCAGCAGCCAGGTCCTCACGACGACAGATACGCAGTATTTT | CASSQVLTTTDTQYF
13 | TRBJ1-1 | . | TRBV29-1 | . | TGCAGCGTTGGTGCAGGGTCGGGCACTGAAGCTTTCTTT | CSVGAGSGTEAFF
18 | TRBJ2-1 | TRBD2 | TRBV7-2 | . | TGTGCCAGCAGGCAGGGACTAGCGGGAACTGGCTCCTACAATGAGCAGTTCTTC | CASRQGLAGTGSYNEQFF
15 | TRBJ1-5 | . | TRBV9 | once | TGTGCCAGCAGCGAAGACCCCTATAGCAATCAGCCCCAGCATTTT | CASSEDPYSNQPQHF
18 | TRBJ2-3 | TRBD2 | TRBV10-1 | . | TGCGCCAGCAGTGAAGCCCTCCTAGCGGGGGGATCCACAGATACGCAGTATTTT | CASSEALLAGGSTDTQYF
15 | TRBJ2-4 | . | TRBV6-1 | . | TGTGCCAGCAGTGAAGGTGCCTGGGGTACGGTCATTCAGTACTTC | CASSEGAWGTVIQYF
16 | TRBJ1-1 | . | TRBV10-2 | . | TGCGCCAGCAGTGAGGGATCCGGGTGGGCGAACACTGAAGCTTTCTTT | CASSEGSGWANTEAFF